The 24 T cell receptor beta chains below all came from one sample that was sequenced in a study of blood T cell repertoires in COVID-19. This table comes from immunoSEQ multiplex PCR, and its TCRdb copy is limited to in-frame clones, with some not included. The sample contains over 150,000 clones, around four fifths of which appear only once. The sample was peripheral blood. The receptor source for this set is a woman aged 60-70 years with acute or convalescent COVID-19.

This clone was recorded a few times. The chain has TRBV5-1 and TRBJ2-7; the D gene is possibly TRBD1 (7 bases). From germline, CDR1 is SGHRS and CDR2 YFSETQ. The CDR3 loop spans 16 amino acids. The V end lost 0 bases, the J end lost 2 bases, and 15 bases lay between the germline ends. The CDR3 here is CASSLAAGTATYEQYF. The CDR3 coding sequence is TGCGCCAGCAGCTTGGCGGCGGGGACAGCAACCTACGAGCAGTACTTC.

The chain links TRBV5-4 to TRBJ2-3; TRBD2 agrees at 8 bases. Trimming at V came to 4 bases and at J to 6 bases, leaving 13 bases not matched to a gene. Germline V gene lookup returns CDR1 SGHNT and CDR2 YYREEE (reference sequence). The CDR3 extends over 16 amino acids. CDR3 sequence reads: CASSPPAAGGGDTQYF. The DNA of the CDR3 is TGTGCCAGCAGCCCACCCGCGGCGGGGGGTGGGGATACGCAGTATTTT.

This clone was counted a single time. This chain links TRBV7-8 with TRBJ2-7; 8 positions agree with TRBD1. CDR1 SGHVS and CDR2 FQNEAQ come from the germline V gene. V lost 6 bases, J lost 0 bases, and 10 bases stayed unmatched. This CDR3 has 16 amino acids. The CDR3 spells CASSRLPTGGSYEQYF. In DNA, the CDR3 is TGTGCCAGCAGTCGCCTCCCTACAGGGGGCTCCTACGAGCAGTACTTC.

This clone has only one observation. The J gene is TRBJ1-6, the V gene TRBV7-8; 7 nucleotides match TRBD1. Trimming cost V 5 bases and J 6 bases; bases outside gene matches: 7. This CDR3 has 15 residues. Germline V gene sequence: CDR1 SGHVS, CDR2 FQNEAQ. The CDR3 bases are TGTGCCAGCAGCCGTACAGGGGCTTTTAATTCACCCCTCCACTTT. Its translation is CASSRTGAFNSPLHF.

CDR3 residues: CASSYGDRSYEQYF. DNA for the CDR3: TGTGCCAGCAGTTACGGGGACAGGTCCTACGAGCAGTACTTC. The chain recombines TRBV6-5 with TRBJ2-7, with 8 bases fitting TRBD1. Germline loops: CDR1 MNHEY, CDR2 SVGAGI. CDR3 length equals 14 residues. V gave up 2 bases and J gave up 1 base; unmatched junction bases: 1.

The chain couples TRBV18 to TRBJ1-1, with TRBD1 matching 7 bases. V gave up 2 bases and J gave up 4 bases; unmatched junction bases: 4. The CDR3 extends over 14 amino acids. CDR1 and CDR2 (germline): KGHSH, LQKENI. CDR3 sequence (DNA): TGTGCCAGCTCACCAGACAGGGCGTCCACTGAAGCTTTCTTT. It codes for CASSPDRASTEAFF.

This rearrangement joins TRBV6-1 to TRBJ1-5; unclear D gene. CDR1 and CDR2 (germline): MNHNS, SASEGT. The CDR3 covers 12 residues. The V end lost 5 bases, the J end lost 3 bases, and 5 bases lay between the germline ends. CDR3 sequence: CASSFINQPQHF. CDR3 DNA: TGTGCCAGCAGTTTCATCAATCAGCCCCAGCATTTT.

The chain joins TRBV28 to TRBJ1-1, with D unclear. The CDR3 runs to 13 residues. Germline V gene data show CDR1 as MDHEN and CDR2 as SYDVKM. Trimming pared 5 bases from V and 1 base from J, leaving 8 bases between. The DNA of the CDR3 is TGTGCCAGCAGTCCCTCTAAGAACACTGAAGCTTTCTTT. This translates into CASSPSKNTEAFF.

On this clone itself: Other DNA sequences from this sample encode an identical CDR3 as well. The chain recombines TRBV7-2 with TRBJ1-2; TRBD1 matches at 8 bases. The V gene end was trimmed by 4 bases and the J gene end by 5 bases; junction bases not matched to a gene: 3. This CDR3 comprises 13 residues. Germline CDR1 SGHTA, CDR2 FQGNSA. The CDR3 region has the DNA TGTGCCAGCAGCTCCGGACAGGGATATGGCTACACCTTC. It yields the protein CASSSGQGYGYTF.

The CDR3 reads CASSSFGTVVSPLHF. The DNA of the CDR3 is TGTGCCAGCAGTTCATTTGGGACAGTAGTTTCACCCCTCCACTTT. J is TRBJ1-6 and V is TRBV27; TRBD1 matches at 7 bases. This CDR3 has 15 residues. V shed 4 bases, J shed 9 bases, and the junction held 9 bases outside the gene matches. Germline lookup yields CDR1 MNHEY and CDR2 SMNVEV (reference sequence).

The chain has TRBV9 and TRBJ2-3; TRBD2 matches at 9 bases. The CDR3 spans 14 residues. Trimming cost V 7 bases and J 4 bases; bases outside gene matches: 7. Germline CDR1 reads SGDLS; CDR2 reads YYNGEE. CDR3 protein: CASSMAGGPDTQYF. The DNA of the CDR3 is TGTGCCAGCTCGATGGCGGGGGGGCCAGATACGCAGTATTTT.

This clone was picked up a small number of times. The identical CDR3 is also encoded by other nucleotide sequences in the sample. The chain carries TRBV4-2 and TRBJ2-5; no clear D. Germline loops: CDR1 LGHNA, CDR2 YNFKEQ. CDR3 length: 13 residues. Trimming left V 1 base short and J 3 bases short, with 6 bases between. In DNA form, the CDR3 reads TGTGCCAGCAGCCAAGGAGGTAAAGAGACCCAGTACTTC. This translates into CASSQGGKETQYF.

The J gene is TRBJ1-1, the V gene TRBV19, with 8 bases identical to TRBD1. With 5 bases clipped from V and 1 base from J, the junction kept 3 bases outside the gene matches. CDR1 is LNHDA, CDR2 SQIVND, per germline (reference sequence). CDR3 size: 14 residues. CDR3 amino acids: CASSRGTGNTEAFF. The CDR3 coding sequence is TGTGCCAGTAGTCGGGGGACAGGGAACACTGAAGCTTTCTTT.

The chain recombines TRBV9 with TRBJ2-7, with D maybe TRBD2 (5 bases). V was shortened by 4 bases and J by 6 bases, with 17 bases between the two germline ends. The CDR3 is 14 residues long. Looked up from germline, CDR1 is SGDLS and CDR2 is YYNGEE. The CDR3 spells CASSPIIPGGEQYF. The CDR3 coding sequence is TGTGCCAGCAGCCCAATAATACCAGGAGGCGAGCAGTACTTC. Variable domain in full (rest from reference TRBV9 and TRBJ2-7): DSGVTQTPKHLITATGQRVTLRCSPRSGDLSVYWYQQSLDQGLQFLIQYYNGEERAKGNILERFSAQQFPDLHSELNLSSLELGDSALYFCASSPIIPGGEQYFGPGTRLTVT.

The V gene is TRBV5-1, the J gene TRBJ2-7, with TRBD1 as a possible D gene (5 bases). Trimming cost V 4 bases and J 2 bases, with 10 bases left between them. This CDR3 has 13 residues. Germline CDR1 and CDR2: SGHRS and YFSETQ. The CDR3 region is CASSLRVTYEQYF. In DNA, the CDR3 is TGCGCCAGCAGCCTCAGGGTTACCTACGAGCAGTACTTC. Supplemented by reference TRBV5-1 and TRBJ2-7, the full variable domain reads KAGVTQTPRYLIKTRGQQVTLSCSPISGHRSVSWYQQTPGQGLQFLFEYFSETQRNKGNFPGRFSGRQFSNSRSEMNVSTLELGDSALYLCASSLRVTYEQYFGPGTRLTVT.

This clone came up once. The chain combines TRBV11-1 with TRBJ1-2; 7 bases match TRBD1. Germline loops: CDR1 SGHAT, CDR2 FQDESV (reference sequence). The V segment lost 5 bases and the J segment 5 bases; nucleotides outside the gene matches: 8. The CDR3 is 14 amino acids. In DNA, the CDR3 is TGTGCCAGCAGCCCTCGAGAGGGGGCGTATGGCTACACCTTC. Its protein is CASSPREGAYGYTF.

The chain carries TRBV6-6 and TRBJ2-7, with 7 bases lining up with TRBD1. V shed 2 bases and J 3 bases; nucleotides not matched to a gene: 10. The CDR3 contains 16 residues. Looked up from germline, CDR1 is MNHNY and CDR2 is SVGAGI (reference sequence). The CDR3 protein is CASSYGLGGSNYEQYF. CDR3 DNA sequence: TGTGCCAGCAGTTACGGATTAGGGGGCTCCAACTACGAGCAGTACTTC.

The chain is built from TRBV6-2 or TRBV6-3 and TRBJ1-2; the D is unclear. Trimming shortened V by 4 bases and J by 7 bases, and 16 bases separated the two germline ends. Germline V CDR1 and CDR2: MNHEY, SVGEGT. The CDR3 runs to 14 residues. The CDR3 sequence: CASSFPSGRGGYTF. In DNA form, the CDR3 reads TGTGCCAGCAGTTTCCCATCAGGTCGTGGTGGCTACACCTTC.

This clone was recorded many times. V and J are TRBV6-1 and TRBJ1-5, with 7 bases lining up with TRBD1. CDR3 length: 13 residues. Trimming took 1 base from V and 7 from J; bases not matched to a gene: 1. The V gene's germline CDR1 is MNHNS and CDR2 SASEGT. The DNA for the CDR3 is TGTGCCAGCAGTGAAGACAGGGGCCAGCCCCAGCATTTT. Translated: CASSEDRGQPQHF.

In nucleotides, the CDR3 is TGTGCCAGCAGCGCAGGGGGCGGCTATGGCTACACCTTC. It codes for CASSAGGGYGYTF. The V gene is TRBV12-3 or TRBV12-4, the J gene TRBJ1-2, with 8 bases lining up with TRBD1. V dropped 6 bases and J dropped 4; count of bases not matched to a gene: 4. This CDR3 comprises 13 residues.

This clone is deemed medium-sized. V usage is TRBV14 and J usage is TRBJ2-7; 8 positions agree with TRBD1. The CDR3 sequence is 13 residues long. The ends lost 6 bases at V and 4 bases at J; junction bases unmatched: 5. In germline, CDR1 is SGHDN, CDR2 FVKESK. The CDR3 nucleotides are TGTGCCAGCAGGAGGACAGGGCTGTACGAGCAGTACTTC. This translates into CASRRTGLYEQYF.

This chain links TRBV6-2 or TRBV6-3 with TRBJ2-5; 11 bases fit TRBD2. The V gene's germline CDR1 is MNHEY and CDR2 SVGEGT. This CDR3 is 15 amino acids long. V lost 4 bases and J lost 3; bases outside the gene matches: 4. The CDR3, as DNA: TGTGCCAGCAGTTGGGGGACTAGCGGCGAAGAGACCCAGTACTTC. It specifies CASSWGTSGEETQYF.

V is TRBV28 and J is TRBJ1-2; 10 bases are a match to TRBD1. The CDR3 extends over 14 amino acids. The V gene end was trimmed by 4 bases and the J gene end by 8 bases; junction bases not matched to a gene: 7. CDR1 is MDHEN and CDR2 is SYDVKM in the germline V gene. The CDR3 here is CASSSGDRGGGYTF. Written as DNA, the CDR3 is TGTGCCAGCAGTTCCGGGGACAGGGGTGGCGGCTACACCTTC.

Points on this clone: This sample includes further DNA sequences coding for the same CDR3. The CDR3 loop reads CASSYGGSSYNEQFF. In nucleotides, the CDR3 is TGTGCCAGCAGTTACGGGGGGAGCTCCTACAATGAGCAGTTCTTC. J is TRBJ2-1 and V is TRBV6-6; maybe TRBD2 (6 bases). This CDR3 is built from 15 residues. V lost 2 bases to trimming and J lost 0 bases, with 8 bases between them. Germline CDR1 and CDR2: MNHNY and SVGAGI (reference sequence).